Below, 27 T cell receptor beta chains from the same sample are listed, as sequenced in a study of blood T cells in healthy people across ages. Together with a sample-barcoded 5' primer, a J-beta primer mix was included in a second PCR lasting about 6 to 11 cycles. TCRdb recomputed calls from the 5' RACE reads with MiXCR, one row per CDR3 protein. The repertoire holds about 1.4 million distinct CDR3 sequences, approximately 60% seen once, with under 8.5% in the top ten. Sequencing was carried out using blood. The source of these receptors is a man between 18 and 29 years old in good health.

This sequence joins TRBV27 and TRBJ2-1; D gene uncertain. V dropped 6 bases and J dropped 1 base, with 10 bases sitting between them. Germline V gene sequence: CDR1 MNHEY, CDR2 SMNVEV (reference sequence). This CDR3 is built from 14 residues. The CDR3 DNA reads as TGTGCCAGCAGCCACTATCTGTCCTACAATGAGCAGTTCTTC. Translated: CASSHYLSYNEQFF.

This clonotype is a singleton in its sample. Compared with germline, one end of the junction differs, possibly owing to a read error. V usage is TRBV12-3 or TRBV12-4 and J usage is TRBJ1-4, with D possibly TRBD1 on 5 matching bases. The CDR3 covers 13 residues. The CDR3 protein is CASSLGANEELFF. In DNA form, the CDR3 reads TGTGCCAGCAGTCTAGGGGCCAATGAAGAACTGTTTTTT.

The chain joins TRBV10-3 to TRBJ2-7; 13 positions match TRBD2. Germline V lookup: CDR1 ENHRY, CDR2 SYGVKD. CDR3 size: 14 residues. The V and J ends lost 7 bases and 5 bases, in that order; junction bases with no gene match: 5. Here the CDR3 reads CAITATSGRNEQYF. CDR3 sequence (DNA): TGTGCCATCACTGCGACTAGCGGGAGGAACGAGCAGTACTTC.

The chain joins TRBV5-1 to TRBJ2-2; D call uncertain. Germline loops: CDR1 SGHRS, CDR2 YFSETQ. CDR3 length: 13 residues. V lost 4 bases and J lost 7, with 11 bases in between. The CDR3 DNA is TGCGCCAGCAGCAATAGGGTTGGCGGGGAGCTGTTTTTT. It codes for CASSNRVGGELFF.

This clonotype was seen once. The chain combines TRBV7-6 with TRBJ1-6, with D uncertain. The germline V gene has CDR1 SGHVS and CDR2 FNYEAQ. V lost 1 base to trimming and J lost 0 bases, with 7 bases between them. The CDR3 has 16 amino acids. The CDR3 DNA follows: TGTGCCAGCAGCTTAGGCGCCAGCTCCTATAATTCACCCCTCCACTTT. It is translated as CASSLGASSYNSPLHF.

The chain uses TRBV7-9 and TRBJ2-1; 7 bases align to TRBD1. The CDR3 is 15 residues long. Germline assignment: CDR1 SEHNR and CDR2 FQNEAQ (reference sequence). The V segment lost 2 bases and the J segment 6 bases; nucleotides outside the gene matches: 7. Here the CDR3 DNA reads TGTGCCAGCAGCTTAAGACAGGGCTCCCGCAATGAGCAGTTCTTC. Translating it yields CASSLRQGSRNEQFF. The full variable domain, completed using reference TRBV7-9 and TRBJ2-1, is DTGVSQNPRHKITKRGQNVTFRCDPISEHNRLYWYRQTLGQGPEFLTYFQNEAQLEKSRLLSDRFSAERPKGSFSTLEIQRTEQGDSAMYLCASSLRQGSRNEQFFGPGTRLTVL.

This clonotype has only a few counts. The V and J genes are TRBV12-3 or TRBV12-4 and TRBJ2-7; TRBD2 matches 7 bases. The J call is uncertain, as TRBJ2-5 better fits the DNA end. This CDR3 is built from 14 residues. CDR3 region: CASSFWQGGETQYF. DNA of the CDR3: TGTGCCAGCAGTTTCTGGCAGGGAGGGGAGACCCAGTACTTC.

The chain links TRBV3-1 to TRBJ2-3; weak D call: TRBD2 (5 bases). The CDR3 spans 15 residues. Germline-derived CDR1 and CDR2 are LGHDT and YNNKEL (reference sequence). V was trimmed by 4 bases and J by 2 bases, leaving 13 bases between them. CDR3 sequence reads: CASSPTPGDTDTQYF. Here the CDR3 DNA reads TGTGCCAGCAGCCCGACACCCGGGGACACAGATACGCAGTATTTT.

This clonotype was seen a handful of times. The chain couples TRBV4-2 to TRBJ1-1; the D gene is possibly TRBD1 (5 bases). V was shortened by 7 bases and J by 1 base, with 19 bases between the two germline ends. Germline V gene lookup returns CDR1 LGHNA and CDR2 YNFKEQ. There are 16 residues in the CDR3. Written as DNA, the CDR3 is TGTGCCAGCACCGTCAAACTGAGGGACTGGAACACTGAAGCTTTCTTT. It codes for CASTVKLRDWNTEAFF.

V usage is TRBV6-6 and J usage is TRBJ1-2, with 7 bases that match TRBD1. Trimming removed 8 bases from V and 4 bases from J; junction bases left unmatched: 4. CDR1 is MNHNY, CDR2 SVGAGI, per germline (reference sequence). The CDR3 runs to 12 residues. CDR3 residues: CASAPGGYGYTF. For the CDR3, the DNA is TGTGCCAGCGCCCCAGGGGGCTATGGCTACACCTTC.

V and J are TRBV20-1 and TRBJ1-2, with D possibly matching TRBD1 (6 bases). The CDR3 sequence is 13 residues long. The V end was cut by 3 bases, the J end by 4 bases, with 12 bases between. Germline V gene sequence: CDR1 DFQATT, CDR2 SNEGSKA (reference sequence). The CDR3 loop is CSASEQGSYGYTF. CDR3 sequence (DNA): TGCAGTGCTAGTGAACAGGGCAGCTATGGCTACACCTTC.

The chain combines TRBV2 with TRBJ1-2, with 8 positions matching TRBD1. CDR3 length equals 13 residues. J lost 6 bases, V lost 6 bases, and 6 bases had no gene match. The germline CDR1 and CDR2 sequences are SNHLY and FYNNEI. CDR3 sequence: CASRDRAADGYTF. The CDR3 nucleotides read TGTGCCAGCAGGGACAGGGCCGCGGATGGCTACACCTTC.

The chain joins TRBV27 to TRBJ2-7; TRBD1 or TRBD2 may be the D gene (5 bases each). CDR3 size: 17 residues. Germline loops: CDR1 MNHEY, CDR2 SMNVEV (reference sequence). Between the trimmed V and J ends, which lost 3 bases and 0 bases, there was a span of 18 bases. CDR3 residues: CASSFSAGTAISYEQYF. The CDR3 DNA sequence: TGTGCCAGCAGTTTCTCGGCCGGGACCGCGATCTCCTACGAGCAGTACTTC.

This clonotype was seen a handful of times. V usage is TRBV6-6 and J usage is TRBJ2-5, with no clear D. This CDR3 region has 14 residues. Germline V gene data show CDR1 as MNHNY and CDR2 as SVGAGI (reference sequence). The V and J ends lost 2 bases and 3 bases respectively, with 10 bases between them. The CDR3 is CASSYKNSKETQYF. The DNA for the CDR3 is TGTGCCAGCAGTTACAAGAATTCGAAAGAGACCCAGTACTTC.

The chain carries TRBV21-1 and TRBJ1-1; TRBD1, the table's D call, lacks a check against the DNA. TRBV21-1 is tagged as a pseudogene. This CDR3 region has 15 residues. CDR3 in amino acids: CASSTPGRGAPEAFF. The DNA for the CDR3 is TGTGCCAGCAGCACCCCCGGCAGGGGCGCCCCTGAAGCTTTCTTT.

The rearrangement links TRBV15 to TRBJ1-6, with D hard to call. V was pared by 5 bases and J by 9 bases, with 11 bases between. The CDR3 is 13 residues long. The V gene's germline CDR1 is LNHNV and CDR2 YYDKDF (reference sequence). CDR3 sequence: CATSQMVSSPLHF. CDR3 bases: TGTGCCACCAGCCAGATGGTTAGTTCACCCCTCCACTTT. Together with reference TRBV15 and TRBJ1-6, the CDR3 gives the full variable domain: DAMVIQNPRYQVTQFGKPVTLSCSQTLNHNVMYWYQQKSSQAPKLLFHYYDKDFNNEADTPDNFQSRRPNTSFCFLDIRSPGLGDTAMYLCATSQMVSSPLHFGNGTRLTVT.

This rearrangement joins TRBV4-1 to TRBJ2-1; D could derive from TRBD1 or TRBD2 (5 bases each). CDR1 is MGHRA, CDR2 YSYEKL, per germline. The CDR3 has 12 amino acids. V lost 0 bases to trimming and J lost 13 bases, with 10 bases between them. The CDR3 coding sequence is TGCGCCAGCAGCCAAGAGGGACGAAGCCAGTTCTTC. It is translated as CASSQEGRSQFF.

The chain carries TRBV21-1 and TRBJ2-7; the table's D call of TRBD2 was not tested on the DNA. TRBV21-1 is annotated as a pseudogene. This CDR3 is built from 15 residues. The CDR3 loop is CASSKLGPARYEQYF. The CDR3 region has the DNA TGTGCCAGCAGCAAACTTGGGCCAGCTCGGTACGAGCAGTACTTC.

This chain links TRBV20-1 with TRBJ2-7, with D possibly being TRBD2 (5 bases). The CDR3 length is 14 residues. V lost 2 bases, J lost 2 bases, and 13 bases lay in between. Looked up from germline, CDR1 is DFQATT and CDR2 is SNEGSKA (reference sequence). DNA for the CDR3: TGCAGTGCTAGACCAAATCTAGCCGCCTACGAGCAGTACTTC. Protein sequence: CSARPNLAAYEQYF.

The CDR3 DNA is TGCGCCAGCAGTTCCACGGGACAACGTTACAATGAGCAGTTCTTC. Its translation: CASSSTGQRYNEQFF. The chain employs TRBV5-1 and TRBJ2-1; TRBD1 is a possible D gene (6 bases). In germline, CDR1 is SGHRS, CDR2 YFSETQ. V lost 5 bases, J lost 4 bases, and 16 bases lay in between. This CDR3 has 15 amino acids.

The chain's CDR3 is CASSVQLDNEQFF. CDR3 nucleotides: TGCGCCAGCAGCGTTCAGCTAGACAATGAGCAGTTCTTC. This chain uses TRBV4-3 with TRBJ2-1; D remains unclear. CDR3 size: 13 residues. CDR1 LGHNA and CDR2 YSLEER come from the germline V gene. V was trimmed by 5 bases and J by 5 bases, leaving 10 bases between them.

The chain employs TRBV4-1 and TRBJ2-3, with a tentative D call TRBD2 (6 bases). Trimming removed 0 bases from V and 4 bases from J, with 17 bases in between. This CDR3 region has 17 residues. From germline, CDR1 is MGHRA and CDR2 YSYEKL. Here the CDR3 reads CASSQDPTGEGPDTQYF. CDR3 nucleotide sequence: TGCGCCAGCAGCCAAGATCCAACGGGAGAAGGACCAGATACGCAGTATTTT.

This clonotype was recorded a few times. The CDR3 here is CASSESSQSRGGYTF. The DNA for the CDR3 is TGTGCCAGCAGTGAATCGTCTCAATCTCGGGGTGGCTACACCTTC. The genes are TRBV2 and TRBJ1-2, with D unclear. Germline lookup yields CDR1 SNHLY and CDR2 FYNNEI. Trimming took off 2 bases at V and 7 bases at J, with 17 bases between the two ends. The CDR3 extends over 15 amino acids.

The table lists this clonotype with a few counts. CDR3 sequence (DNA): TGCAGCGTCGGGGGGCGAGCTCTCTATGGCTACACCTTC. As protein: CSVGGRALYGYTF. The chain is built from TRBV29-1 and TRBJ1-2; tentative D call: TRBD1 (6 bases). The CDR3 spans 13 residues. Germline V gene lookup returns CDR1 SQVTM and CDR2 ANQGSEA. Trimming took off 6 bases at V and 4 bases at J, with 15 bases between the two ends.

This chain links TRBV20-1 with TRBJ1-4, with D perhaps TRBD1 (5 bases). Trimming removed 2 bases from V and 5 bases from J, with 15 bases in between. Germline CDR1 DFQATT, CDR2 SNEGSKA (reference sequence). The CDR3 loop spans 15 amino acids. The CDR3 coding sequence is TGCAGTGCTAGACCTCCGGGACGCCCAAATGAAAAACTGTTTTTT. Protein product: CSARPPGRPNEKLFF.

J is TRBJ2-1 and V is TRBV29-1; TRBD1 matches at 11 bases. The V gene end was trimmed by 3 bases and the J gene end by 8 bases; junction bases not matched to a gene: 3. Germline V gives CDR1 SQVTM, CDR2 ANQGSEA. CDR3 size: 13 residues. The CDR3 DNA sequence: TGCAGCGTTGAGGGGACAGGGGGTTATGAGCAGTTCTTC. Encoded protein: CSVEGTGGYEQFF.

This clonotype has more than one count but fewer than ten. This rearrangement joins TRBV12-5 to TRBJ1-5; D is unclear. The V end was cut by 1 base, the J end by 7 bases, with 8 bases between. CDR1 and CDR2 (germline): LGHNT, FRNRAP. The CDR3 is 13 amino acids. DNA for the CDR3: TGTGCTAGTGGTTTGGGGTCGGGGCAGCCCCAGCATTTT. Translating gives CASGLGSGQPQHF.